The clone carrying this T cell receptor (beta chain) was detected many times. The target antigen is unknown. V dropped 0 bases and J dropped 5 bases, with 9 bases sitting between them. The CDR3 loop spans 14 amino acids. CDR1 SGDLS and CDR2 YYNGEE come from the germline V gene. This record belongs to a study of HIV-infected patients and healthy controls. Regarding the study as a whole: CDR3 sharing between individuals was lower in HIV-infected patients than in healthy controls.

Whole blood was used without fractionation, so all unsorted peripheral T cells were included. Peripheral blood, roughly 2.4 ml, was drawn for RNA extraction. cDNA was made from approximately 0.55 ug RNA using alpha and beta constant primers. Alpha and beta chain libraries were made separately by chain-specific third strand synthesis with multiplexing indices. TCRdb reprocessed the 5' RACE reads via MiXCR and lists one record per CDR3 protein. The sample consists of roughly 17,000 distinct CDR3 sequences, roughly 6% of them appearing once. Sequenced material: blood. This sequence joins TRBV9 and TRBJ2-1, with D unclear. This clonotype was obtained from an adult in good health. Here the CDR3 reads CASSVGSTNNEQFF. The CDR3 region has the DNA TGTGCCAGCAGCGTAGGATCCACAAACAATGAGCAGTTCTTC.